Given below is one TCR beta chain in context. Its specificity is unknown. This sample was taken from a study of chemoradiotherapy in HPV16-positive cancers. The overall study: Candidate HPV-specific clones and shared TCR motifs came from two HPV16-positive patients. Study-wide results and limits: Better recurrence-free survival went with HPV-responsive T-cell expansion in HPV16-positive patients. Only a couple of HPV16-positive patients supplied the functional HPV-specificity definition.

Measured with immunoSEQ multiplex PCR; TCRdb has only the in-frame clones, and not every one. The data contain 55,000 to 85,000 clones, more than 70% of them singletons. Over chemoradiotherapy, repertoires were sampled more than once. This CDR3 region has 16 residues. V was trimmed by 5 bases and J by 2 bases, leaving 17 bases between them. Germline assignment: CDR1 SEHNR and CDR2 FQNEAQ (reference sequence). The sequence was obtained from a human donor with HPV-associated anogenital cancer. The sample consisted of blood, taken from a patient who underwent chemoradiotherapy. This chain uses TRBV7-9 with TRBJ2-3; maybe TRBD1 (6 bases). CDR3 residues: CASSPTGQTFTDTQYF. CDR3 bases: TGTGCCAGCAGCCCGACCGGACAGACGTTCACAGATACGCAGTATTTT.